This is a list of T cell receptor beta chains from one sample in a study of blood T cell repertoires in COVID-19. TCRdb's copy holds only in-frame clones and misses some; the assay was immunoSEQ multiplex PCR. The profile shows 60,000 to 85,000 clones, around 74% of them singletons. The sequencing sample was made of peripheral blood. Receptors were obtained from a human donor with acute or convalescent COVID-19. The donor label of this sample is uncertain. Both conserved end residues are trimmed from each CDR3. A D gene is named only where the DNA matches it firmly.

v_call: TRBV5-1
d_call: NA
j_call: TRBJ1-1
cdr3_aa: ASSPGQYLNTEAF

v_call: TRBV19
d_call: NA
j_call: TRBJ2-2
cdr3_aa: ASSLTGAGTGELF

v_call: TRBV2
d_call: TRBD1
j_call: TRBJ1-4
cdr3_aa: ASQGGTGLEKLF

v_call: TRBV5-1
d_call: NA
j_call: TRBJ1-2
cdr3_aa: ASSLAPGQYGYT

v_call: TRBV6-5
d_call: NA
j_call: TRBJ1-5
cdr3_aa: ASSFATGPPHQPQH

v_call: TRBV5-4
d_call: NA
j_call: TRBJ2-3
cdr3_aa: ASSLGATGGLFGDTQY

v_call: TRBV7-9
d_call: NA
j_call: TRBJ2-1
cdr3_aa: ASSLRGRRQDNEQF

v_call: TRBV5-3
d_call: TRBD1
j_call: TRBJ2-7
cdr3_aa: ADQQGVPYEQY

v_call: TRBV2
d_call: NA
j_call: TRBJ1-6
cdr3_aa: ASGGGRATYSPLH

v_call: TRBV4-1
d_call: NA
j_call: TRBJ2-1
cdr3_aa: ASSPGAGWEQF

v_call: TRBV5-1
d_call: TRBD1
j_call: TRBJ2-4
cdr3_aa: ASSLGQGDRGKNIQY

v_call: TRBV3-1/TRBV3-2
d_call: NA
j_call: TRBJ1-6
cdr3_aa: ASSQVFGGGSPLH

v_call: TRBV12-3/TRBV12-4
d_call: TRBD1
j_call: TRBJ1-2
cdr3_aa: ASSRTGNGYT

v_call: TRBV9
d_call: NA
j_call: TRBJ1-5
cdr3_aa: ASGRESNQPQH

v_call: TRBV9
d_call: TRBD2
j_call: TRBJ2-5
cdr3_aa: ASSVGTSGKETQY

v_call: TRBV28
d_call: NA
j_call: TRBJ1-1
cdr3_aa: ASSPLGVNTEAF

v_call: TRBV5-4
d_call: NA
j_call: TRBJ2-5
cdr3_aa: ASSLGARSGQETQY

v_call: TRBV27
d_call: TRBD1
j_call: TRBJ1-5
cdr3_aa: ASGRQGNNQPQH

v_call: TRBV10-2
d_call: TRBD1
j_call: TRBJ1-5
cdr3_aa: ASSVRGSQPQH

v_call: TRBV5-1
d_call: TRBD2
j_call: TRBJ2-5
cdr3_aa: ASSLAWGGQETQY

v_call: TRBV28
d_call: TRBD1
j_call: TRBJ1-5
cdr3_aa: ASSYRQGAGSAQH

v_call: TRBV20-1
d_call: NA
j_call: TRBJ1-2
cdr3_aa: SDGGYT